Below, one T cell receptor (beta chain) is given with its context. Its specificity is unknown. The data were obtained in a study of cytomegalovirus exposure and HLA in healthy donors. Study-wide results and limits: An analysis was carried out later, and it reportedly showed fewer N-insertions in an Asian-associated ancestry cluster than the approximately 680-donor mean.

The PCR ran on 60 Vbeta and 13 Jbeta primers. Clones were sequenced by immunoSEQ multiplex PCR, and TCRdb holds only the in-frame ones, with some missing. The sample lists some 130,000 clones, around 78% occurring once. Germline CDR1 is SGHRS and CDR2 is YFSETQ. This CDR3 comprises 16 residues. Germline trimming cut 3 bases from V and 5 bases from J; bases unmatched to any gene: 6. Specimen: PBMCs. The receptor was derived from a woman aged 18-29 years in good health and CMV-seronegative. The chain employs TRBV5-1 and TRBJ1-4; 11 bases are a match to TRBD1. The CDR3 loop reads CASSSTGTGGNEKLFF. The CDR3 DNA sequence: TGCGCCAGCAGCTCGACAGGGACAGGGGGGAATGAAAAACTGTTTTTT.